The 27 T cell receptor beta chains given below trace back to one sample, sequenced in a study of blood T cell repertoires in COVID-19. Profiled with immunoSEQ multiplex PCR; TCRdb holds only in-frame clones, not every one. Of 190,000 or so clones in the sample, 75% to 90% were seen once. The sequenced sample consisted of PBMCs or T cells enriched from blood (not recorded which). The receptors stem from a middle-aged man who had recovered from COVID-19.

This clone was detected once. The chain recombines TRBV5-4 with TRBJ1-3; 9 bases line up with TRBD1. The CDR3 is 15 residues long. Germline CDR1 is SGHNT and CDR2 is YYREEE (reference sequence). V lost 4 bases, J lost 7 bases, and 9 bases stayed unmatched. The chain's CDR3 is CASSPGTGSRNTIYF. Written as DNA, the CDR3 is TGTGCCAGCAGCCCAGGGACAGGGAGTCGGAACACCATATATTTT.

This chain uses TRBV7-3 with TRBJ2-1; 8 bases line up with TRBD1. CDR3 length: 16 residues. After removal of 6 bases from V and 4 bases from J, the junction contained 11 bases not matched to a gene. Germline V lookup: CDR1 SGHTA, CDR2 FQGTGA. This CDR3 reads CASRNTGTGIYNEQFF. The CDR3 nucleotides are TGTGCCAGCAGGAATACGGGGACAGGAATTTACAATGAGCAGTTCTTC.

This chain connects TRBV9 to TRBJ2-1; TRBD2 matches at 14 bases. Germline loops: CDR1 SGDLS, CDR2 YYNGEE. After removal of 2 bases from V and 5 bases from J, the junction contained 12 bases not matched to a gene. The length of the CDR3 is 19 residues. The CDR3 spells CASSVRTSGGWGRNNEQFF. In DNA form, the CDR3 reads TGTGCCAGCAGCGTCCGGACTAGCGGGGGGTGGGGACGGAACAATGAGCAGTTCTTC.

V gene TRBV2 combines with J gene TRBJ1-1, with 7 bases that match TRBD1. Trimming cost V 2 bases and J 8 bases; bases outside gene matches: 2. CDR3 size: 12 residues. Germline CDR1 SNHLY, CDR2 FYNNEI. The CDR3 DNA is TGTGCCAGCAGTGAATGGGACAGAGAAGCTTTCTTT. As protein: CASSEWDREAFF.

The J gene is TRBJ2-1, the V gene TRBV5-1, with a weak D call TRBD2 (6 bases). Looked up from germline, CDR1 is SGHRS and CDR2 is YFSETQ. Trimming removed 4 bases at V and 9 bases at J, with 8 bases between. The CDR3 is 11 residues long. CDR3 bases: TGCGCCAGCAGCCGGACTACTGAGCAGTTCTTC. Translation gives CASSRTTEQFF. Looking up the rest from reference TRBV5-1 and TRBJ2-1 gives the full variable domain: KAGVTQTPRYLIKTRGQQVTLSCSPISGHRSVSWYQQTPGQGLQFLFEYFSETQRNKGNFPGRFSGRQFSNSRSEMNVSTLELGDSALYLCASSRTTEQFFGPGTRLTVL.

The chain couples TRBV5-3 to TRBJ2-2; TRBD1 aligns across 7 bases. TRBV5-3 is annotated as an ORF whose role is uncertain. The CDR3 consists of 14 residues. Unmatched junction bases numbered 4, after V lost 4 bases and J lost 4 bases. The CDR3 DNA sequence: TGTGCCAGAAGCCCCGGGACAGCCACCGGGGAGCTGTTTTTT. It translates to CARSPGTATGELFF.

The rearrangement uses TRBV29-1 and TRBJ2-2; 9 bases agree with TRBD2. This CDR3 spans 14 amino acids. V gave up 6 bases and J gave up 3 bases; unmatched junction bases: 5. Germline CDR1 is SQVTM and CDR2 is ANQGSEA. The CDR3 region has the DNA TGCAGCGTCAGGACTAGCGCAGACACCGGGGAGCTGTTTTTT. The encoded protein is CSVRTSADTGELFF.

The V gene is TRBV28, the J gene TRBJ2-1, with D uncertain. Trimming left V 2 bases short and J 0 bases short, with 8 bases between. CDR1 and CDR2 from the germline V gene are MDHEN and SYDVKM. The CDR3 consists of 15 residues. CDR3 DNA sequence: TGTGCCAGCAGTTTAACGTCAGACTCCTACAATGAGCAGTTCTTC. Encoded protein: CASSLTSDSYNEQFF.

This clone was observed once. The V and J genes are TRBV6-2 or TRBV6-3 and TRBJ1-5, with 8 bases matching TRBD1. The CDR3 has 15 amino acids. Germline V gene sequence: CDR1 MNHEY, CDR2 SVGEGT. With 2 bases clipped from V and 6 bases from J, the junction kept 6 bases outside the gene matches. CDR3 sequence (DNA): TGTGCCAGCAGTTACGCCCAGGGGGCTGGTCAGCCCCAGCATTTT. This encodes CASSYAQGAGQPQHF.

For this clone: This sample also contains other DNA sequences that code for the same CDR3. The CDR3 DNA sequence: TGTGCCAGCAGCGTAGAGGGACAGGGGAATTCACCCCTCCACTTT. It encodes CASSVEGQGNSPLHF. The V call is TRBV9, the J call TRBJ1-6; 10 nucleotides match TRBD1. Germline V gene sequence: CDR1 SGDLS, CDR2 YYNGEE. V dropped 0 bases and J dropped 7; count of bases not matched to a gene: 1. The CDR3 extends over 15 amino acids. The full variable domain, its missing parts supplied by reference TRBV9 and TRBJ1-6, is DSGVTQTPKHLITATGQRVTLRCSPRSGDLSVYWYQQSLDQGLQFLIQYYNGEERAKGNILERFSAQQFPDLHSELNLSSLELGDSALYFCASSVEGQGNSPLHFGNGTRLTVT.

This clone was seen once. The chain combines TRBV19 with TRBJ1-5, with D unclear. Deletions cut 5 bases from V and 5 bases from J, with 13 bases between. Germline CDR1 and CDR2: LNHDA and SQIVND (reference sequence). The length of the CDR3 is 14 residues. CDR3 in DNA: TGTGCCAGTAGTCCGGATGCAGGTCATCAGCCCCAGCATTTT. It codes for CASSPDAGHQPQHF.

The chain couples TRBV5-1 to TRBJ2-2; 8 nucleotides align to TRBD2. The CDR3 is 15 residues long. Germline V lookup: CDR1 SGHRS, CDR2 YFSETQ. The ends lost 5 bases at V and 7 bases at J; junction bases unmatched: 10. The CDR3 is CASRSGSGYGGELFF. The CDR3, as DNA: TGCGCCAGCAGAAGCGGGAGTGGATATGGCGGGGAGCTGTTTTTT.

The rearrangement uses TRBV6-5 and TRBJ2-3, with D tentatively TRBD2 (6 bases). Trimming stripped 5 bases from V and 8 bases from J, with 14 bases between. Germline CDR1 is MNHEY and CDR2 is SVGAGI. CDR3 length: 13 residues. As DNA, the CDR3 is TGTGCCAGCAGTCCTAGCGAGAGGGGTACGCAGTATTTT. It encodes CASSPSERGTQYF.

As to this clone: At one boundary the junction diverges from the germline segment, which might be a read error. The J gene is TRBJ2-1, the V gene TRBV30, with no clear D. The CDR3 totals 11 residues. The germline V gene encodes CDR1 GTSNPN and CDR2 SVGIG (reference sequence). The CDR3 DNA follows: TGTGCCTGGAGTGTATTCCAGGTCAGGCTCTTC. It encodes CAWSVFQVRLF.

This chain connects TRBV27 to TRBJ1-1; TRBD1 matches 8 bases. The CDR3 is made up of 16 amino acids. Germline V CDR1 and CDR2: MNHEY, SMNVEV (reference sequence). Trimming cost V 5 bases and J 0 bases; bases outside gene matches: 8. The CDR3 region is CASSQGTGEVNTEAFF. CDR3 coding DNA: TGTGCCAGCAGTCAAGGGACAGGTGAAGTGAACACTGAAGCTTTCTTT.

On this clone: In the same sample, other DNA sequences code for this CDR3. The chain has TRBV19 and TRBJ1-2, with 10 positions matching TRBD1. The CDR3 is made up of 16 amino acids. Losses at the gene ends were 3 bases for V and 6 bases for J; bases not matched to a gene: 10. Germline V gene lookup returns CDR1 LNHDA and CDR2 SQIVND (reference sequence). CDR3 nucleotide sequence: TGTGCCAGTAGTATCTTACTGGGACAGGGGTTTAATGGCTACACCTTC. Its translation is CASSILLGQGFNGYTF. Full variable domain (outside the CDR3, taken from reference TRBV19 and TRBJ1-2): DGGITQSPKYLFRKEGQNVTLSCEQNLNHDAMYWYRQDPGQGLRLIYYSQIVNDFQKGDIAEGYSVSREKKESFPLTVTSAQKNPTAFYLCASSILLGQGFNGYTFGSGTRLTVV.

The V gene is TRBV9, the J gene TRBJ2-3, with unresolved D. Germline CDR1 is SGDLS and CDR2 is YYNGEE. V shed 3 bases and J shed 3 bases, with 14 bases lying between them. CDR3 length: 15 residues. CDR3 region: CASSAAFSGTDTQYF. CDR3 DNA sequence: TGTGCCAGCAGCGCCGCCTTTTCCGGGACAGATACGCAGTATTTT.

This chain uses TRBV10-3 with TRBJ2-1; TRBD2 is a possible D gene (5 bases). The V end lost 6 bases, the J end lost 0 bases, and 15 bases lay between the germline ends. The CDR3 has 16 residues. The germline gives CDR1 ENHRY, CDR2 SYGVKD. CDR3 region: CAIRLSGNTSYNEQFF. In DNA, the CDR3 is TGTGCCATCAGATTGTCGGGAAATACCTCCTACAATGAGCAGTTCTTC.

Here the CDR3 reads CASSARGQYSNQPQHF. The DNA of the CDR3 is TGTGCCAGCAGTGCCCGTGGACAGTATAGCAATCAGCCCCAGCATTTT. The gene calls are TRBV6-1 and TRBJ1-5; possibly TRBD1 for D (6 bases). The CDR3 totals 16 residues. Trimming stripped 4 bases from V and 0 bases from J, with 13 bases between. Germline V gene lookup returns CDR1 MNHNS and CDR2 SASEGT.

This clone turned up a few times. This chain uses TRBV18 with TRBJ1-4; 8 bases agree with TRBD1. The CDR3 runs 17 residues. The J segment lost 8 bases and the V segment lost 6 bases, leaving 17 bases of the junction unmatched. The germline V gene has CDR1 KGHSH and CDR2 LQKENI. The CDR3 here is CASSRSYLGQGGEKLFF. Written as DNA, the CDR3 is TGTGCCAGCTCCCGTTCATACTTAGGACAGGGTGGAGAAAAACTGTTTTTT. The complete variable domain, with remaining parts taken from reference TRBV18 and TRBJ1-4, reads NAGVMQNPRHLVRRRGQEARLRCSPMKGHSHVYWYRQLPEEGLKFMVYLQKENIIDESGMPKERFSAEFPKEGPSILRIQQVVRGDSAAYFCASSRSYLGQGGEKLFFGSGTQLSVL.

A few counts support this clone. The chain employs TRBV3-1 (or the pseudogene TRBV3-2) and TRBJ1-5; 12 nucleotides align to TRBD1. Germline V lookup: CDR1 LGHDT, CDR2 YNNKEL (reference sequence). The J segment lost 6 bases and the V segment lost 5 bases, leaving 2 bases of the junction unmatched. CDR3 length: 14 residues. CDR3 coding DNA: TGTGCCAGCAGCTGGGGACAGGGGGCTCAGCCCCAGCATTTT. It is translated as CASSWGQGAQPQHF.

The V gene is TRBV30, the J gene TRBJ2-1; possible D gene TRBD2, 5 bases. The germline V gene encodes CDR1 GTSNPN and CDR2 SVGIG (reference sequence). This CDR3 region has 15 residues. V lost 1 base to trimming and J lost 9 bases, with 19 bases between them. CDR3 in amino acids: CAWSAFYAGAGEQFF. CDR3 nucleotide sequence: TGTGCCTGGAGTGCCTTTTATGCGGGTGCGGGTGAGCAGTTCTTC.

This clone was seen many times. The gene calls are TRBV6-2 or TRBV6-3 and TRBJ2-5, with 7 bases lining up with TRBD1. Unmatched junction bases numbered 11, after V lost 0 bases and J lost 1 base. CDR3 length equals 18 residues. Germline V CDR1 and CDR2: MNHEY, SVGEGT. CDR3 in DNA: TGTGCCAGCAGTTACTCAACCCGGACAGGCCGACCCCAAGAGACCCAGTACTTC. Translating gives CASSYSTRTGRPQETQYF.

This chain links TRBV11-2 with TRBJ1-3; D remains unclear. This CDR3 has 12 amino acids. The germline V and J ends were trimmed by 3 bases and 3 bases, with 3 bases remaining between them. Germline V lookup: CDR1 SGHAT, CDR2 FQNNGV. The chain's CDR3 is CASSFNGNTIYF. The CDR3 DNA is TGTGCCAGCAGCTTTAATGGAAACACCATATATTTT.

V is TRBV4-2 and J is TRBJ2-7; D remains ambiguous. Germline V gene data show CDR1 as LGHNA and CDR2 as YNFKEQ. The CDR3 is 14 residues long. V lost 0 bases to trimming and J lost 5 bases, with 11 bases between them. CDR3 sequence reads: CASSQEPPPDEQYF. The CDR3 bases are TGTGCCAGCAGCCAAGAGCCCCCCCCGGACGAGCAGTACTTC.

The chain links TRBV30 to TRBJ2-7; 8 bases align to TRBD2. This CDR3 has 16 amino acids. Germline V gene sequence: CDR1 GTSNPN, CDR2 SVGIG (reference sequence). Trimming cost V 8 bases and J 0 bases; bases outside gene matches: 15. DNA for the CDR3: TGTGCCCCCGTCATTGGCGGGAGGTTCTACTCCTACGAGCAGTACTTC. It is translated as CAPVIGGRFYSYEQYF.

The chain joins TRBV5-1 to TRBJ1-5; weak D call: TRBD1 (6 bases). This CDR3 has 15 amino acids. V lost 7 bases and J lost 0, with 14 bases in between. CDR1 and CDR2 from the germline V gene are SGHRS and YFSETQ. The CDR3 sequence is CASRKDSSSNQPQHF. The CDR3 nucleotides are TGCGCCAGCCGTAAGGACAGCTCTAGCAATCAGCCCCAGCATTTT.